This T cell receptor beta chain was documented in a study of blood T cell repertoires in COVID-19. The CDR3 totals 19 residues. The V segment lost 3 bases and the J segment 4 bases; nucleotides outside the gene matches: 12. The germline V gene has CDR1 SGHTS and CDR2 YDEGEE. Study processing details: Amplification from reference gene primers served as the basis for estimated nucleated cell counts. Sequenced by immunoSEQ multiplex PCR; TCRdb stores in-frame clones only, minus some. V, J and clone size were drawn from that table, and D and trimming were deduced from the DNA. The table includes about 250,000 clones, about 86% detected once.

This clonotype was sampled from an elderly man with acute or convalescent COVID-19. The sequencing input was peripheral blood. The chain couples TRBV5-8 to TRBJ2-3, with 15 bases fitting TRBD2. The CDR3 loop reads CASSSEGLAGGRWADTQYF. DNA for the CDR3: TGTGCCAGCAGCTCCGAAGGACTAGCGGGGGGGCGATGGGCAGATACGCAGTATTTT.